The 9 T cell receptor beta chains reported below all come from one sample, sequenced in a study of T cell responses to AZD1222 COVID-19 vaccine. Sequencing used immunoSEQ multiplex PCR; TCRdb keeps in-frame clones, though not all of them. The profile shows under 150,000 clones, about nine tenths of them singletons. The sample here was peripheral blood, taken 28 days after the second AZD1222 dose. The receptors here all came from an adult who received the AZD1222 COVID-19 vaccine.

This rearrangement joins TRBV3-1 (or the pseudogene TRBV3-2) to TRBJ2-1; weak D call: TRBD2 (5 bases). This CDR3 is built from 14 residues. The germline gives CDR1 LGHDT, CDR2 YNNKEL (reference sequence). V was trimmed by 1 base and J by 6 bases, leaving 10 bases between them. The CDR3 region has the DNA TGTGCCAGCAGCCAAGGCGGGCAGCGCAATGAGCAGTTCTTC. Translation gives CASSQGGQRNEQFF.

The chain carries TRBV6-5 and TRBJ2-1; unclear D gene. CDR3 size: 15 residues. V was clipped by 6 bases and J by 6 bases, with 18 bases between them. The germline gives CDR1 MNHEY, CDR2 SVGAGI. CDR3 in amino acids: CASSSRASPGNEQFF. For the CDR3, the DNA is TGTGCCAGCAGCTCCCGGGCCTCACCAGGCAATGAGCAGTTCTTC.

The V and J genes are TRBV7-9 and TRBJ2-2; TRBD1 matches at 8 bases. The CDR3 runs 16 residues. Per germline, CDR1 SEHNR and CDR2 FQNEAQ (reference sequence). Trimming took 6 bases from V and 0 from J; bases not matched to a gene: 6. The CDR3 DNA follows: TGTGCCAGCAGACCTCAGGGGGCCACGAACACCGGGGAGCTGTTTTTT. Encoded protein: CASRPQGATNTGELFF.

This chain's CDR3 is CASRVHGGSTEAFF. CDR3 coding DNA: TGTGCCAGCAGGGTGCACGGGGGAAGTACTGAAGCTTTCTTT. This chain joins TRBV28 and TRBJ1-1; TRBD1 is a possible D gene (5 bases). Trimming stripped 6 bases from V and 5 bases from J, with 16 bases between. Germline CDR1 reads MDHEN; CDR2 reads SYDVKM. This CDR3 is built from 14 residues.

This chain connects TRBV5-4 to TRBJ2-1; TRBD2 aligns across 7 bases. J was trimmed by 7 bases and V by 9 bases; bases with no gene match: 4. The CDR3 runs to 11 residues. CDR1 and CDR2 (germline): SGHNT, YYREEE (reference sequence). CDR3 sequence (DNA): TGTGCCAATGAGCGGGGAAATGAGCAGTTCTTC. It translates to CANERGNEQFF.

In nucleotides, the CDR3 is TGTGCCAGCAGCTCAGCCGGGGTAGCGGGAGAAACCGGGGAGCTGTTTTTT. Its translation: CASSSAGVAGETGELFF. The V call is TRBV11-2, the J call TRBJ2-2; 9 bases match TRBD2. From germline, CDR1 is SGHAT and CDR2 FQNNGV. With V trimmed by 4 bases and J by 5 bases, 11 bases remained unmatched. This CDR3 region has 17 residues.

The rearrangement joins TRBV7-2 to TRBJ1-6; D gene ambiguous. Germline V gene data show CDR1 as SGHTA and CDR2 as FQGNSA. With 3 bases removed from V and 7 bases from J, the gap between germline ends came to 10 bases. The CDR3 spans 14 residues. This CDR3 reads CASSFSNRNSPLHF. CDR3 DNA: TGTGCCAGCAGCTTCAGCAACCGAAATTCACCCCTCCACTTT. Supplemented by reference TRBV7-2 and TRBJ1-6, the full variable domain reads GAGVSQSPSNKVTEKGKDVELRCDPISGHTALYWYRQSLGQGLEFLIYFQGNSAPDKSGLPSDRFSAERTGGSVSTLTIQRTQQEDSAVYLCASSFSNRNSPLHFGNGTRLTVT.

This clone was seen only a few times. The chain employs TRBV28 and TRBJ2-7; D may correspond to TRBD1 or TRBD2 (5 bases each). Germline V gene lookup returns CDR1 MDHEN and CDR2 SYDVKM. Trimming pared 4 bases from V and 3 bases from J, leaving 22 bases between. This CDR3 has 17 amino acids. DNA for the CDR3: TGTGCCAGCAGTTCCCCGCAAAGAAAGGGACCGATCTACGAGCAGTACGTC. Encoded protein: CASSSPQRKGPIYEQYV.

The CDR3 loop is CASSLENAGPTDTQYF. Here the CDR3 DNA reads TGTGCCAGCAGCTTGGAGAACGCGGGTCCCACAGATACGCAGTATTTT. The genes are TRBV5-8 and TRBJ2-3; possibly TRBD2 for D (5 bases). The CDR3 consists of 16 residues. V gave up 0 bases and J gave up 2 bases, with 13 bases separating them. Germline-derived CDR1 and CDR2 are SGHTS and YDEGEE. Full variable domain (outside the CDR3, taken from reference TRBV5-8 and TRBJ2-3): EAGVTQSPTHLIKTRGQQATLRCSPISGHTSVYWYQQALGLGLQFLLWYDEGEERNRGNFPPRFSGRQFPNYSSELNVNALELEDSALYLCASSLENAGPTDTQYFGPGTRLTVL.